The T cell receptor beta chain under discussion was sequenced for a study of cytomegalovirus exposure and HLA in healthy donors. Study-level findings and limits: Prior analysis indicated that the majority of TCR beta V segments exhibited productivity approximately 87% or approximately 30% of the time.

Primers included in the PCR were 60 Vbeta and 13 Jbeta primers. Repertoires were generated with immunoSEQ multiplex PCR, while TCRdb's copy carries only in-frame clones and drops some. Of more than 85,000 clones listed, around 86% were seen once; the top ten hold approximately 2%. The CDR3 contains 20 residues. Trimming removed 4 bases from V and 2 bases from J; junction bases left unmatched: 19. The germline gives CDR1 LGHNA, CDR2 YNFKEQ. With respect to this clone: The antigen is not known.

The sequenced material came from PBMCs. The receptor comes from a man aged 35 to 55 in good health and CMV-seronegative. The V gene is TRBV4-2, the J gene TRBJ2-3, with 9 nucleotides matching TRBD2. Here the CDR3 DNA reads TGTGCCAGCAGCCTTTCGGACTCCGCGGGGAAGCGGGGGGTCACAGATACGCAGTATTTT. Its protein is CASSLSDSAGKRGVTDTQYF.